The present TCR beta chain was sequenced within a study of cytomegalovirus exposure and HLA in healthy donors. Overall study findings and caveats: Later analysis suggested most CMV-associated TCR beta chains were HLA-restricted. In a later analysis, about 17,000 TCR beta sequences were associated with HLA alleles at 0.05 false discovery rate. Later on, an analysis showed TCR association rates differing by HLA locus, with DRB1 the most and HLA-C the fewest. 150 to 200 TCR beta chains were listed as cytomegalovirus-associated.

Germline V CDR1 and CDR2: SNHLY, FYNNEI. V was clipped by 0 bases and J by 6 bases, with 12 bases between them. This CDR3 contains 15 residues. In the case of this clone: Antigen: not known.

Researchers ran the PCR with 60 Vbeta and 13 Jbeta primers. TCRdb's copy holds only in-frame clones and misses some; the assay was immunoSEQ multiplex PCR. The sample yields approximately 150,000 clones, roughly 80% seen once. The clonotype comes from a man aged 25 to 40 in good health and CMV-seropositive. Sequencing input: PBMCs. The chain uses TRBV2 and TRBJ1-5; D call uncertain. In DNA form, the CDR3 reads TGTGCCAGCAGTGAAGCGCCAGGCCATGTTCAGCCCCAGCATTTT. As protein: CASSEAPGHVQPQHF.